These T cell receptor beta chains were read from a single sample in a study of patients and donors after allogeneic stem cell transplantation. TCRdb independently ran MiXCR on the RT-PCR reads; one entry per CDR3 protein. The sample includes about 960,000 distinct CDR3 sequences, more than 15% of them seen just once. The sequenced material came from blood, either unsorted or a sorted T cell fraction (not recorded which). The receptors here all came from a human donor who was either an allogeneic HSCT recipient or a stem cell or donor lymphocyte infusion donor (not recorded which). It is not recorded whose cells these are; they may come from a transplant donor. The conserved cysteine and the conserved F or W are not part of the CDR3 here. Each record gives: J gene, clone size, V gene, CDR3 protein. Clone size is shown for a subset of rows, as once, few, many or a class of expanded clone.

j_gene: TRBJ1-2; abundance: few; v_gene: TRBV5-1; CDR3aa: ASSLGSSHGYT
j_gene: TRBJ1-2; abundance: few; v_gene: TRBV7-2; CDR3aa: ASSPRQGALDGYT
j_gene: TRBJ2-7; abundance: few; v_gene: TRBV12-3/TRBV12-4; CDR3aa: ASSVGVANEQY
j_gene: TRBJ1-2; abundance: .; v_gene: TRBV4-3; CDR3aa: ASSPSTVVNYGYT
j_gene: TRBJ2-2; abundance: .; v_gene: TRBV2; CDR3aa: ASSGQDSSGELF
j_gene: TRBJ1-4; abundance: .; v_gene: TRBV7-2; CDR3aa: ASRRQGVNEKLF
j_gene: TRBJ2-7; abundance: .; v_gene: TRBV4-1; CDR3aa: ASSQEGLSYEQY
j_gene: TRBJ1-4; abundance: .; v_gene: TRBV5-1; CDR3aa: ASSATGGREKLF
j_gene: TRBJ1-3; abundance: .; v_gene: TRBV20-1; CDR3aa: SASRGSGNTIY
j_gene: TRBJ2-5; abundance: .; v_gene: TRBV2; CDR3aa: ASRIQSFQETQY
j_gene: TRBJ1-5; abundance: many; v_gene: TRBV3-1; CDR3aa: ASSQDLGTVSNQPQH
j_gene: TRBJ1-2; abundance: many; v_gene: TRBV6-1; CDR3aa: ASSLSPGQGNGYT
j_gene: TRBJ2-1; abundance: .; v_gene: TRBV5-1; CDR3aa: ASSLATSSSGSDEQF
j_gene: TRBJ1-1; abundance: few; v_gene: TRBV9; CDR3aa: ASSSLEPGTEAF
j_gene: TRBJ2-1; abundance: few; v_gene: TRBV1; CDR3aa: TSSRKPRGPYNEQF
j_gene: TRBJ1-4; abundance: .; v_gene: TRBV4-2; CDR3aa: ASSQTRQGGEKLF
j_gene: TRBJ1-4; abundance: few; v_gene: TRBV9; CDR3aa: ASSGTRDRWATGEKLF
j_gene: TRBJ2-7; abundance: many; v_gene: TRBV29-1; CDR3aa: SVGDRAYEQY
j_gene: TRBJ1-2; abundance: .; v_gene: TRBV6-1; CDR3aa: ASSPTGQVFRGLGGYT
j_gene: TRBJ2-7; abundance: few; v_gene: TRBV30; CDR3aa: AWFPSGSDSSYEQY
j_gene: TRBJ2-1; abundance: few; v_gene: TRBV7-9; CDR3aa: ASSRGDLTYNEQF
j_gene: TRBJ2-1; abundance: few; v_gene: TRBV9; CDR3aa: ASSVRLAGSYNEQF
j_gene: TRBJ2-2; abundance: .; v_gene: TRBV7-2; CDR3aa: ASSSTGSSGELF
j_gene: TRBJ2-3; abundance: .; v_gene: TRBV20-1; CDR3aa: SARQRSTDTQY
j_gene: TRBJ2-7; abundance: .; v_gene: TRBV5-1; CDR3aa: ASSWTSDIEQY
j_gene: TRBJ2-5; abundance: .; v_gene: TRBV7-9; CDR3aa: ASSHGDQETQY
j_gene: TRBJ2-7; abundance: .; v_gene: TRBV29-1; CDR3aa: SAGAQKTYEQY
j_gene: TRBJ2-7; abundance: few; v_gene: TRBV5-1; CDR3aa: ASSWGPTSIEQY